Below are 26 T cell receptor beta chains sequenced from a single sample in a study of T cell responses to AZD1222 COVID-19 vaccine. Repertoires were generated with immunoSEQ multiplex PCR, while TCRdb's copy carries only in-frame clones and drops some. Of under 200,000 clones in the sample, roughly 90% were seen once. Material: peripheral blood, obtained on day 0 of AZD1222 vaccination. Receptors originate from an adult in good health.

The chain uses TRBV6-1 and TRBJ2-3; D may be TRBD2 (5 bases). The V and J ends lost 1 base and 4 bases respectively, with 6 bases between them. The CDR3 contains 13 residues. Germline values: CDR1 MNHNS, CDR2 SASEGT. CDR3 sequence reads: CASSEGLSDTQYF. CDR3 sequence (DNA): TGTGCCAGCAGTGAAGGACTATCAGATACGCAGTATTTT.

The gene calls are TRBV10-2 and TRBJ1-5; a possible D gene is TRBD1 (6 bases). The germline CDR1 and CDR2 sequences are WSHSY and SAAADI. The CDR3 is made up of 15 amino acids. Trimming shortened V by 4 bases and J by 3 bases, and 13 bases separated the two germline ends. The CDR3 spells CASSGGPGPNQPQHF. In DNA form, the CDR3 reads TGCGCCAGCAGTGGGGGGCCAGGGCCCAATCAGCCCCAGCATTTT.

The chain joins TRBV6-1 to TRBJ1-2; D is undetermined. Germline CDR1 MNHNS, CDR2 SASEGT. The CDR3 loop spans 12 amino acids. V gave up 2 bases and J gave up 1 base, with 2 bases separating them. CDR3 sequence reads: CASSENNYGYTF. In nucleotides, the CDR3 is TGTGCCAGCAGTGAAAATAACTATGGCTACACCTTC.

The rearrangement joins TRBV2 to TRBJ1-1, with a possible D match to TRBD1 (5 bases). The CDR3 totals 14 residues. Germline V gene lookup returns CDR1 SNHLY and CDR2 FYNNEI. V was clipped by 4 bases and J by 0 bases, with 9 bases between them. For the CDR3, the DNA is TGTGCCAGCAGTGTGTCGGGGGTGAACACTGAAGCTTTCTTT. Residues: CASSVSGVNTEAFF.

The CDR3 bases are TGTGCCACCAGCAGGGTATTAGGATCGGTTAGGACTGAAGCTTTCTTT. Translation gives CATSRVLGSVRTEAFF. V is TRBV15 and J is TRBJ1-1, with unresolved D. Germline V CDR1 and CDR2: LNHNV, YYDKDF (reference sequence). Trimming removed 3 bases from V and 5 bases from J, with 19 bases in between. This CDR3 region has 16 residues. The whole variable domain, remainder taken from reference TRBV15 and TRBJ1-1, is DAMVIQNPRYQVTQFGKPVTLSCSQTLNHNVMYWYQQKSSQAPKLLFHYYDKDFNNEADTPDNFQSRRPNTSFCFLDIRSPGLGDTAMYLCATSRVLGSVRTEAFFGQGTRLTVV.

The chain combines TRBV11-2 with TRBJ2-5; 7 nucleotides match TRBD2. This CDR3 is built from 14 residues. The germline gives CDR1 SGHAT, CDR2 FQNNGV. V dropped 5 bases and J dropped 3; count of bases not matched to a gene: 6. CDR3 residues: CASSLGTIKETQYF. CDR3 DNA sequence: TGTGCCAGCAGCCTCGGGACTATAAAAGAGACCCAGTACTTC.

The chain links TRBV7-3 to TRBJ1-1; D perhaps matches TRBD1 (6 bases). The V gene lost 0 bases and the J gene lost 4 bases, with 15 bases spanning the gap. The germline CDR1 and CDR2 sequences are SGHTA and FQGTGA. The CDR3 is 16 amino acids. CDR3: CASSLTRGGFVTEAFF. The DNA for the CDR3 is TGTGCCAGCAGCTTAACGCGAGGGGGATTTGTCACTGAAGCTTTCTTT.

CDR3 coding DNA: TGTGCCACCAGCACGCCGGGACTCCGCACAGATACGCAGTATTTT. Protein sequence: CATSTPGLRTDTQYF. The V gene is TRBV15, the J gene TRBJ2-3; tentative D call: TRBD2 (6 bases). Germline V lookup: CDR1 LNHNV, CDR2 YYDKDF (reference sequence). Trimming took off 4 bases at V and 1 base at J, with 12 bases between the two ends. The CDR3 has 15 amino acids. Variable domain in full (rest from reference TRBV15 and TRBJ2-3): DAMVIQNPRYQVTQFGKPVTLSCSQTLNHNVMYWYQQKSSQAPKLLFHYYDKDFNNEADTPDNFQSRRPNTSFCFLDIRSPGLGDTAMYLCATSTPGLRTDTQYFGPGTRLTVL.

The V call is TRBV24-1, the J call TRBJ2-5; TRBD1 matches 7 bases. Germline CDR1 KGHDR, CDR2 SFDVKD. This CDR3 comprises 15 residues. With V trimmed by 4 bases and J by 3 bases, 7 bases remained unmatched. For the CDR3, the DNA is TGTGCCACCAGTGACCCCGGGACAGAAGAAGAGACCCAGTACTTC. Translation: CATSDPGTEEETQYF.

The chain is built from TRBV6-5 and TRBJ1-2; D is unclear. This CDR3 spans 13 amino acids. Trimming left V 6 bases short and J 4 bases short, with 12 bases between. Germline values: CDR1 MNHEY, CDR2 SVGAGI. Here the CDR3 reads CASRVDEAYGYTF. The CDR3 bases are TGTGCCAGCAGGGTGGACGAAGCCTATGGCTACACCTTC.

The V gene is TRBV19, the J gene TRBJ1-2; D perhaps matches TRBD1 (6 bases). The CDR3 sequence is 15 residues long. CDR1 and CDR2 (germline): LNHDA, SQIVND (reference sequence). Trimming shortened V by 4 bases and J by 4 bases, and 16 bases separated the two germline ends. This CDR3 is CASSTGQIDLYGYTF. The CDR3 DNA sequence: TGTGCCAGTAGTACAGGACAGATAGACCTCTATGGCTACACCTTC.

The rearrangement joins TRBV6-2 or TRBV6-3 to TRBJ1-1; D unresolved. Germline V gives CDR1 MNHEY, CDR2 SVGEGT. The V end was cut by 0 bases, the J end by 5 bases, with 7 bases between. This CDR3 spans 13 amino acids. As DNA, the CDR3 is TGTGCCAGCAGTTACTCGGGTTGGACTGAAGCTTTCTTT. Residues: CASSYSGWTEAFF.

The chain employs TRBV19 and TRBJ2-1; 11 nucleotides match TRBD2. From germline, CDR1 is LNHDA and CDR2 SQIVND (reference sequence). This CDR3 has 15 residues. With V trimmed by 7 bases and J by 7 bases, 9 bases remained unmatched. Here the CDR3 DNA reads TGTGCCAGTACCCCAGGGGCTAGCGGGAGGAATGAGCAGTTCTTC. This sequence encodes CASTPGASGRNEQFF. Full variable domain (missing parts from reference TRBV19 and TRBJ2-1): DGGITQSPKYLFRKEGQNVTLSCEQNLNHDAMYWYRQDPGQGLRLIYYSQIVNDFQKGDIAEGYSVSREKKESFPLTVTSAQKNPTAFYLCASTPGASGRNEQFFGPGTRLTVL.

The rearrangement uses TRBV27 and TRBJ1-5, with D tentatively TRBD1 (5 bases). From germline, CDR1 is MNHEY and CDR2 SMNVEV (reference sequence). The length of the CDR3 is 13 residues. The germline V and J ends were trimmed by 6 bases and 6 bases, with 12 bases remaining between them. The CDR3 DNA sequence: TGTGCCAGCAGACTCGGGGGTGGTCAGCCCCAGCATTTT. Protein product: CASRLGGGQPQHF.

The chain joins TRBV7-2 to TRBJ1-2; no reliable D call. This CDR3 comprises 14 residues. With 3 bases removed from V and 1 base from J, the gap between germline ends came to 9 bases. Germline V gives CDR1 SGHTA, CDR2 FQGNSA. The CDR3 DNA follows: TGTGCCAGCAGCTTTTTCCAGCTTAACTATGGCTACACCTTC. Its translation is CASSFFQLNYGYTF.

The chain links TRBV7-2 to TRBJ1-5; D call uncertain. The CDR3 is made up of 13 amino acids. Germline V gives CDR1 SGHTA, CDR2 FQGNSA. Trimming took 6 bases from V and 6 from J, leaving 12 bases between them. The CDR3 nucleotides read TGTGCCAGCAGTCTCCTCGAAGGTCAGCCCCAGCATTTT. This sequence encodes CASSLLEGQPQHF. Looking up the rest from reference TRBV7-2 and TRBJ1-5 gives the full variable domain: GAGVSQSPSNKVTEKGKDVELRCDPISGHTALYWYRQSLGQGLEFLIYFQGNSAPDKSGLPSDRFSAERTGGSVSTLTIQRTQQEDSAVYLCASSLLEGQPQHFGDGTRLSIL.

The chain uses TRBV6-5 and TRBJ1-5, with 7 positions matching TRBD1. This CDR3 is built from 14 residues. CDR1 is MNHEY, CDR2 SVGAGI, per germline. V lost 6 bases and J lost 9; bases outside the gene matches: 11. The CDR3 sequence: CASRKGQATGPQHF. DNA for the CDR3: TGTGCCAGCAGGAAAGGACAGGCCACGGGGCCCCAGCATTTT.

V usage is TRBV5-1 and J usage is TRBJ2-7, with 10 bases aligning to TRBD1. This CDR3 is built from 15 residues. Trimming at V came to 7 bases and at J to 5 bases, leaving 12 bases not matched to a gene. Germline V lookup: CDR1 SGHRS, CDR2 YFSETQ. The chain's CDR3 is CASGAGGQGFNEQYF. In DNA form, the CDR3 reads TGCGCCAGCGGAGCCGGGGGACAGGGGTTTAACGAGCAGTACTTC. Drawing the rest from reference TRBV5-1 and TRBJ2-7, the complete variable domain is KAGVTQTPRYLIKTRGQQVTLSCSPISGHRSVSWYQQTPGQGLQFLFEYFSETQRNKGNFPGRFSGRQFSNSRSEMNVSTLELGDSALYLCASGAGGQGFNEQYFGPGTRLTVT.

This chain joins TRBV9 and TRBJ2-1; 7 bases map to TRBD1. Germline CDR1 reads SGDLS; CDR2 reads YYNGEE. There are 15 residues in the CDR3. The trim removed 3 bases at V and 4 bases at J, leaving 7 bases unmatched. The DNA of the CDR3 is TGTGCCAGCAGCGGACACCAGGGACAGTACAATGAGCAGTTCTTC. It yields the protein CASSGHQGQYNEQFF.

CDR3 nucleotides: TGTGCCAGCAGCCAAGGCCCCCCGGGACAAGAAATCTCCTACGAGCAGTACTTC. As protein: CASSQGPPGQEISYEQYF. The chain joins TRBV7-3 to TRBJ2-7; D is perhaps TRBD1 (6 bases). Per germline, CDR1 SGHTA and CDR2 FQGTGA. Trimming stripped 5 bases from V and 0 bases from J, with 23 bases between. The CDR3 loop spans 18 amino acids.

The CDR3 here is CASSLGGLADDNEQFF. The CDR3 DNA is TGTGCCAGCAGCCTCGGCGGACTAGCGGACGACAATGAGCAGTTCTTC. This rearrangement joins TRBV11-3 to TRBJ2-1; 10 bases are shared with TRBD2. CDR1 and CDR2 (germline): SGHNT, YENEEA. The CDR3 extends over 16 amino acids. V shed 5 bases, J shed 5 bases, and the junction held 9 bases outside the gene matches.

V usage is TRBV28 and J usage is TRBJ1-1; 8 nucleotides agree with TRBD1. Germline CDR1 reads MDHEN; CDR2 reads SYDVKM. V shed 4 bases and J 1 base; nucleotides not matched to a gene: 5. This CDR3 comprises 15 residues. CDR3 nucleotides: TGTGCCAGCAGTTCGACAGGGGTGGGGAACACTGAAGCTTTCTTT. This sequence encodes CASSSTGVGNTEAFF.

This rearrangement joins TRBV30 to TRBJ1-6, with a weak D call TRBD1 (6 bases). The CDR3 is 13 amino acids. The ends were cut back, 5 bases at V and 7 bases at J, with 12 bases in the middle. Looked up from germline, CDR1 is GTSNPN and CDR2 is SVGIG (reference sequence). This chain's CDR3 is CAWSRDTNSPLHF. CDR3 sequence (DNA): TGTGCCTGGTCCCGGGACACCAATTCACCCCTCCACTTT.

This clone was found a few times. The rearrangement joins TRBV6-5 to TRBJ1-2, with TRBD1 as a possible D gene (5 bases). Deletions cut 2 bases from V and 2 bases from J, with 6 bases between. Germline loops: CDR1 MNHEY, CDR2 SVGAGI. This CDR3 spans 13 amino acids. The CDR3 DNA sequence: TGTGCCAGCAGTTACGACAGAAACTATGGCTACACCTTC. Translated: CASSYDRNYGYTF.

The chain carries TRBV7-2 and TRBJ1-2; D gene uncertain. V was pared by 0 bases and J by 4 bases, with 21 bases between. CDR3 length equals 18 residues. The germline V gene encodes CDR1 SGHTA and CDR2 FQGNSA. Here the CDR3 DNA reads TGTGCCAGCAGCTTAGCGGGGTCCCACAACAGCAGCCCCTATGGCTACACCTTC. Its protein is CASSLAGSHNSSPYGYTF.

This chain connects TRBV5-6 to TRBJ2-2; TRBD2 aligns across 7 bases. V gave up 3 bases and J gave up 4 bases; unmatched junction bases: 6. Germline-derived CDR1 and CDR2 are SGHDT and YYEEEE. The CDR3 has 15 amino acids. The chain's CDR3 is CASSSTGTITGELFF. DNA for the CDR3: TGTGCCAGCAGCTCGACCGGGACTATCACCGGGGAGCTGTTTTTT. The full variable domain, rest sourced from reference TRBV5-6 and TRBJ2-2, is DAGVTQSPTHLIKTRGQQVTLRCSPKSGHDTVSWYQQALGQGPQFIFQYYEEEERQRGNFPDRFSGHQFPNYSSELNVNALLLGDSALYLCASSSTGTITGELFFGEGSRLTVL.